A single sample gave rise to the 32 T cell receptor beta chains below, sequenced in a study of cytomegalovirus exposure and HLA in healthy donors. The PCR was carried out with 60 Vbeta primers and 13 Jbeta primers. The table came from immunoSEQ multiplex PCR; TCRdb's copy has only in-frame clones and leaves some out. This sample has 130,000 to 150,000 clones, with around three quarters found just once. The sequenced sample consisted of PBMCs. These receptors were taken from a man aged 40-49 years in good health and CMV-seropositive.

This chain uses TRBV2 with TRBJ1-4; 10 bases agree with TRBD1. V lost 7 bases, J lost 5 bases, and 4 bases stayed unmatched. This CDR3 comprises 14 residues. Germline CDR1 SNHLY, CDR2 FYNNEI. Here the CDR3 reads CASKKGQGNEKLFF. CDR3 nucleotide sequence: TGTGCCAGCAAGAAGGGACAGGGGAATGAAAAACTGTTTTTT.

The V gene is TRBV28, the J gene TRBJ1-3; the D gene is possibly TRBD1 (5 bases). Germline V gene data show CDR1 as MDHEN and CDR2 as SYDVKM. The CDR3 is made up of 15 amino acids. V lost 2 bases and J lost 7, with 15 bases in between. Written as DNA, the CDR3 is TGTGCCAGCAGTTTAGGGGCGCGGGGGAGGAACACCATATATTTT. It yields the protein CASSLGARGRNTIYF.

The chain employs TRBV11-2 and TRBJ1-1, with D unresolved. The CDR3 length is 13 residues. The germline V and J ends were trimmed by 2 bases and 7 bases, with 11 bases remaining between them. Per the germline V gene, CDR1 is SGHAT and CDR2 is FQNNGV. The CDR3: CASSLTRNDEAFF. Here the CDR3 DNA reads TGTGCCAGCAGCTTAACCAGGAATGATGAAGCTTTCTTT.

This clone appeared a single time. The chain carries TRBV29-1 and TRBJ2-3, with TRBD2 identical over 8 bases. CDR1 is SQVTM, CDR2 ANQGSEA, per germline. The CDR3 loop spans 14 amino acids. J gave up 3 bases and V 2 bases, and 4 bases lay outside the gene matches. CDR3 amino acids: CSVETGLATDTQYF. As DNA, the CDR3 is TGCAGCGTTGAAACAGGACTAGCAACAGATACGCAGTATTTT.

The rearrangement links TRBV5-6 to TRBJ2-1; no clear D gene. Germline V gene sequence: CDR1 SGHDT, CDR2 YYEEEE. The V end lost 1 base, the J end lost 0 bases, and 8 bases lay between the germline ends. The CDR3 length is 15 residues. This CDR3 reads CASSLWPSSYNEQFF. The CDR3 DNA reads as TGTGCCAGCAGCTTGTGGCCTAGCTCCTACAATGAGCAGTTCTTC.

The chain uses TRBV11-2 and TRBJ1-2; D is ambiguous. Trimming pared 5 bases from V and 0 bases from J, leaving 13 bases between. The CDR3 has 15 amino acids. Germline V gene sequence: CDR1 SGHAT, CDR2 FQNNGV. CDR3 in DNA: TGTGCCAGCAGCCCAAGCCTTTCCTCTAACTATGGCTACACCTTC. It specifies CASSPSLSSNYGYTF.

The chain couples TRBV19 to TRBJ1-1; D is unclear. There are 14 residues in the CDR3. The V gene's germline CDR1 is LNHDA and CDR2 SQIVND (reference sequence). V was shortened by 6 bases and J by 0 bases, with 11 bases between the two germline ends. This chain's CDR3 is CASSPGFMNTEAFF. Here the CDR3 DNA reads TGTGCCAGTAGCCCGGGTTTCATGAACACTGAAGCTTTCTTT. Full variable domain (rest looked up from reference TRBV19 and TRBJ1-1): DGGITQSPKYLFRKEGQNVTLSCEQNLNHDAMYWYRQDPGQGLRLIYYSQIVNDFQKGDIAEGYSVSREKKESFPLTVTSAQKNPTAFYLCASSPGFMNTEAFFGQGTRLTVV.

The chain joins TRBV11-3 to TRBJ2-1, with TRBD2 matching over 7 bases. The CDR3 has 12 residues. J gave up 11 bases and V 5 bases, and 6 bases lay outside the gene matches. Germline V gives CDR1 SGHNT, CDR2 YENEEA. Written as DNA, the CDR3 is TGTGCCAGCAGCCCCCCGGGGGGAAAGCAGTTCTTC. It translates to CASSPPGGKQFF.

Concerning this clone: The junction does not match germline at one end; this may be a read error. The V gene is TRBV7-9, the J gene TRBJ2-1; the match to TRBD2 covers 11 bases. The CDR3 covers 14 residues. Germline loops: CDR1 SEHNR, CDR2 FQNEAQ (reference sequence). The CDR3 loop reads CSSSFSSGGNEQFF. In DNA, the CDR3 is TGTTCCAGCAGCTTCTCTAGCGGGGGGAATGAGCAGTTCTTC.

This clone showed up just once. The chain recombines TRBV4-1 with TRBJ2-6; 8 bases match TRBD1. Germline-derived CDR1 and CDR2 are MGHRA and YSYEKL. Germline trimming cut 2 bases from V and 2 bases from J; bases unmatched to any gene: 11. The CDR3 is 19 amino acids. The CDR3 bases are TGCGCCAGCAGCCAAAGATACCTTCGGACAGGGACTGGGGCCAACGTCCTGACTTTC. Protein sequence: CASSQRYLRTGTGANVLTF.

The chain carries TRBV6-5 and TRBJ1-1; D remains unclear. The V gene's germline CDR1 is MNHEY and CDR2 SVGAGI. The CDR3 runs 14 residues. V was clipped by 6 bases and J by 4 bases, with 15 bases between them. The CDR3 region is CASRVFGGSTEAFF. In DNA, the CDR3 is TGTGCCAGCAGGGTCTTTGGCGGAAGCACTGAAGCTTTCTTT.

The rearrangement joins TRBV29-1 to TRBJ2-7, with a tentative D call TRBD1 (6 bases). This CDR3 contains 13 residues. CDR1 is SQVTM and CDR2 is ANQGSEA in the germline V gene. Trimming removed 0 bases from V and 2 bases from J, with 8 bases in between. Here the CDR3 DNA reads TGCAGCGTTGAAGATGGGGGCGCCTACGAGCAGTACTTC. This codes for CSVEDGGAYEQYF.

Comment on this clone: The sample holds other DNA sequences that translate to the same CDR3. This chain links TRBV4-3 with TRBJ2-3; 7 bases align to TRBD2. CDR3 size: 19 residues. The germline V gene encodes CDR1 LGHNA and CDR2 YSLEER. V lost 1 base, J lost 4 bases, and 17 bases stayed unmatched. CDR3 region: CASSQGGLAGGPGADTQYF. The DNA of the CDR3 is TGCGCCAGCAGCCAAGGTGGATTAGCGGGCGGGCCCGGGGCAGATACGCAGTATTTT.

The chain combines TRBV7-3 with TRBJ1-1; 7 nucleotides match TRBD1. This CDR3 contains 12 residues. Looked up from germline, CDR1 is SGHTA and CDR2 is FQGTGA. Losses at the gene ends were 5 bases for V and 8 bases for J; bases not matched to a gene: 5. The CDR3 DNA is TGTGCCAGCAGCGGAGGGGGCCTGGAAGCTTTCTTT. This translates into CASSGGGLEAFF.

This chain connects TRBV5-6 to TRBJ2-2; 7 bases agree with TRBD1. Germline V gene data show CDR1 as SGHDT and CDR2 as YYEEEE. Trimming took 3 bases from V and 1 from J; bases not matched to a gene: 9. This CDR3 has 17 residues. The CDR3 DNA is TGTGCCAGCAGCTCACTGTCGGGACAGCTGAACACCGGGGAGCTGTTTTTT. Its translation: CASSSLSGQLNTGELFF.

The chain carries TRBV11-2 and TRBJ1-6; perhaps TRBD1 as D (5 bases). This CDR3 spans 14 amino acids. Trimming shortened V by 5 bases and J by 8 bases, and 13 bases separated the two germline ends. Germline V gene data show CDR1 as SGHAT and CDR2 as FQNNGV. The CDR3 sequence is CASSQDSSYSPLHF. CDR3 nucleotides: TGTGCCAGCAGCCAAGACAGTTCTTATTCACCCCTCCACTTT.

The table lists this clone with a count of one. V and J are TRBV28 and TRBJ2-7; TRBD2 aligns across 9 bases. The CDR3 has 18 residues. V lost 5 bases, J lost 1 base, and 15 bases stayed unmatched. CDR1 MDHEN and CDR2 SYDVKM come from the germline V gene. The CDR3 loop is CASSPLLAGSKLSYEQYF. CDR3 coding DNA: TGTGCCAGCAGTCCACTCCTAGCGGGATCCAAGCTTTCCTACGAGCAGTACTTC.

This rearrangement joins TRBV28 to TRBJ1-2; D gene ambiguous. Trimming shortened V by 7 bases and J by 7 bases, and 16 bases separated the two germline ends. CDR1 and CDR2 (germline): MDHEN, SYDVKM. This CDR3 comprises 13 residues. The chain's CDR3 is CASTVDLQRGYTF. CDR3 nucleotides: TGTGCCAGCACCGTAGACCTCCAGCGTGGCTACACCTTC.

This clone came up a few times. The J gene is TRBJ2-2, the V gene TRBV27, with TRBD1 matching 7 bases. V trimming: 8 bases; J trimming: 6 bases; junction bases outside the gene matches: 3. Germline CDR1 is MNHEY and CDR2 is SMNVEV (reference sequence). CDR3 length: 12 residues. In nucleotides, the CDR3 is TGTGCCAGCGACAGGGTTCCCGGGGAGCTGTTTTTT. This gives the protein CASDRVPGELFF.

The V call is TRBV10-1, the J call TRBJ2-2, with 7 positions matching TRBD2. The CDR3 has 14 amino acids. Germline CDR1 reads WNHNN; CDR2 reads SYGVQD (reference sequence). With V trimmed by 6 bases and J by 8 bases, 9 bases remained unmatched. The CDR3 here is CASSPGLVGGELFF. The CDR3, as DNA: TGCGCCAGCAGCCCCGGACTAGTCGGAGGGGAGCTGTTTTTT.

The genes are TRBV27 and TRBJ2-7; D unresolved. V was cut by 6 bases and J by 0 bases, with 12 bases left in between. The CDR3 loop spans 14 amino acids. Germline V gene data show CDR1 as MNHEY and CDR2 as SMNVEV (reference sequence). This CDR3 is CASRETGSSYEQYF. The CDR3 nucleotides are TGTGCCAGCAGAGAGACCGGGTCCTCCTACGAGCAGTACTTC.

Note on this clone: This same CDR3 is encoded by further DNA sequences in the sample. V is TRBV27 and J is TRBJ2-1; D is ambiguous. Trimming left V 2 bases short and J 0 bases short, with 8 bases between. CDR3 length: 15 amino acids. Germline CDR1 is MNHEY and CDR2 is SMNVEV (reference sequence). CDR3 amino acids: CASSLMAVSYNEQFF. The CDR3, as DNA: TGTGCCAGCAGTTTAATGGCGGTCTCCTACAATGAGCAGTTCTTC.

This chain uses TRBV7-9 with TRBJ2-7; D possibly corresponds to TRBD1 (6 bases). V was clipped by 3 bases and J by 4 bases, with 16 bases between them. Germline CDR1 SEHNR, CDR2 FQNEAQ (reference sequence). The CDR3 covers 15 residues. CDR3 loop: CASSFTGSLRYEQYF. CDR3 sequence (DNA): TGTGCCAGCAGCTTTACAGGGTCCCTCAGGTACGAGCAGTACTTC.

This chain links TRBV9 with TRBJ2-3; 7 bases match TRBD1. The CDR3 consists of 16 residues. V trimming: 0 bases; J trimming: 1 base; junction bases outside the gene matches: 5. CDR1 is SGDLS, CDR2 YYNGEE, per germline. CDR3 sequence: CASSVETGRGTDTQYF. CDR3 nucleotide sequence: TGTGCCAGCAGCGTAGAGACAGGGAGAGGCACAGATACGCAGTATTTT.

V and J are TRBV7-6 and TRBJ2-5, with TRBD2 matching over 14 bases. The J call is in doubt because the DNA end fits TRBJ2-7 better. This CDR3 region has 16 residues. Germline-derived CDR1 and CDR2 are SGHVS and FNYEAQ. This chain's CDR3 is CASSSRLAGGPYEQYF. The CDR3 bases are TGTGCCAGCAGCTCCCGACTAGCGGGAGGGCCCTACGAGCAGTACTTC.

The sample holds one count of this clone. The chain combines TRBV7-9 with TRBJ1-2, with D possibly TRBD1 on 6 matching bases. There are 15 residues in the CDR3. CDR1 SEHNR and CDR2 FQNEAQ come from the germline V gene (reference sequence). The V end was cut by 6 bases, the J end by 0 bases, with 14 bases between. This CDR3 is CASRPWDTANYGYTF. The CDR3 region has the DNA TGTGCCAGCAGACCCTGGGACACAGCTAACTATGGCTACACCTTC.

The J gene is TRBJ2-7, the V gene TRBV21-1; whether TRBD1, the table's D call, matches the DNA was not checked. TRBV21-1 is marked as a pseudogene. This CDR3 is 13 amino acids long. The DNA of the CDR3 is TGTGCCAGCCGAGACAGGGGGCGGTACGAGCAGTACTTC. Protein: CASRDRGRYEQYF.

This clone appeared a single time. V is TRBV28 and J is TRBJ1-2; 7 bases match TRBD1. The CDR3 has 13 residues. V lost 4 bases to trimming and J lost 2 bases; unmatched junction nucleotides: 1. CDR1 is MDHEN and CDR2 is SYDVKM in the germline V gene. In DNA, the CDR3 is TGTGCCAGCAGTTCGGGACAGAACTATGGCTACACCTTC. Encoded protein: CASSSGQNYGYTF.

The V call is TRBV5-1, the J call TRBJ1-2, with 8 bases fitting TRBD1. In germline, CDR1 is SGHRS, CDR2 YFSETQ. V trimming: 4 bases; J trimming: 4 bases; junction bases outside the gene matches: 3. The CDR3 is 13 amino acids. CDR3 in DNA: TGCGCCAGCAGCACCGGGACAGGCTATGGCTACACCTTC. Translated, it gives CASSTGTGYGYTF.

This clone was seen more than once but under ten times. V is TRBV15 and J is TRBJ2-2; D unclear. The CDR3 is 16 amino acids. Trimming took 3 bases from V and 0 from J, leaving 11 bases between them. Germline V gene data show CDR1 as LNHNV and CDR2 as YYDKDF (reference sequence). CDR3 in amino acids: CATSRLPGSNTGELFF. CDR3 nucleotide sequence: TGTGCCACCAGCAGGCTCCCGGGTTCGAACACCGGGGAGCTGTTTTTT.

This CDR3 reads CASSEFDSSEKTQYF. Here the CDR3 DNA reads TGTGCCAGCAGTGAATTTGACTCCTCGGAGAAGACCCAGTACTTC. The chain carries TRBV25-1 and TRBJ2-5; D is unclear. V was pared by 1 base and J by 6 bases, with 15 bases between. Germline V gene data show CDR1 as MGHDK and CDR2 as SYGVNS. The CDR3 runs 15 residues.

This clone was seen more than once but under ten times. The chain is built from TRBV15 and TRBJ2-7; tentatively, D is TRBD2 (6 bases). This CDR3 spans 17 amino acids. Trimming stripped 5 bases from V and 0 bases from J, with 20 bases between. Per germline, CDR1 LNHNV and CDR2 YYDKDF (reference sequence). CDR3 amino acids: CATSEGGGASGSYEQYF. The CDR3 region has the DNA TGTGCCACCAGCGAGGGAGGTGGGGCCTCAGGCTCCTACGAGCAGTACTTC.